These T cell receptor beta chains were read from a single sample in a study of cytomegalovirus exposure and HLA in healthy donors. Measured with immunoSEQ multiplex PCR; TCRdb has only the in-frame clones, and not every one. The table lists roughly 130,000 clones, about 61% of them singletons. Source material: PBMCs. Receptors were obtained from a male donor in good health and CMV-seronegative. CDR3s include the opening cysteine and the closing phenylalanine or tryptophan. The D gene is left open where the match is weak. Rows may omit the clone size; those that give it use once, few, many or a size class.

V: TRBV4-3
J: TRBJ1-2
size: -
D: TRBD1
DNA: TGCGCCAGCAGCCAAACAGGGGGGATAAACTATGGCTACCCCTTC
CDR3: CASSQTGGINYGYPF

V: TRBV9
J: TRBJ2-7
size: -
D: -
DNA: TGTGCCAGCAGCGTAGCTGCGGGGATAGACTACGAGCAGTACTTC
CDR3: CASSVAAGIDYEQYF

V: TRBV7-8
J: TRBJ2-7
size: -
D: -
DNA: TGTGCCAGCAGCTTCCACAGTCCCGACTACGAGCAGTACTTC
CDR3: CASSFHSPDYEQYF

V: TRBV7-9
J: TRBJ2-1
size: -
D: -
DNA: TGTGCCAGCAGCTCCGTCCCTAGGGACATCTACAATGAGCAGTTCTTC
CDR3: CASSSVPRDIYNEQFF

V: TRBV30
J: TRBJ2-5
size: few
D: -
DNA: TGTGCCTGGAGTGCCCTTGGACAGCTGGGGGAGACCCAGTACTTC
CDR3: CAWSALGQLGETQYF

V: TRBV15
J: TRBJ2-7
size: few
D: -
DNA: TGTGCCACCAGCTACCAATTACAGGGCTACGAGCAGTACTTC
CDR3: CATSYQLQGYEQYF

V: TRBV4-1
J: TRBJ1-5
size: few
D: -
DNA: TGCGCCAGCAGCCAATCCGGTCCAGGGCCGGGCAATCAGCCCCAGCATTTT
CDR3: CASSQSGPGPGNQPQHF

V: TRBV6-5
J: TRBJ1-1
size: -
D: TRBD1
DNA: TGTGCCAGCAGTTACTCGAGGGGGCCCCCGAACACTGAAGCTTTCTTT
CDR3: CASSYSRGPPNTEAFF

V: TRBV4-3
J: TRBJ2-2
size: -
D: -
DNA: TGCGCCAGCAGCCAAGATATCGGGGGTGACACCGGGGAGCTGTTTTTT
CDR3: CASSQDIGGDTGELFF

V: TRBV4-1
J: TRBJ1-1
size: -
D: TRBD1
DNA: TGCGCCAGCAGCCGACAGGGGTTGAACACTGAAGCTTTCTTT
CDR3: CASSRQGLNTEAFF

V: TRBV6-6
J: TRBJ2-5
size: -
D: -
DNA: TGTGCCAGCAGTTCCCTCGGCGGGGACGTTCAAGAGACCCAGTACTTC
CDR3: CASSSLGGDVQETQYF

V: TRBV6-6
J: TRBJ1-5
size: -
D: -
DNA: TGTGCCAGCAGTTACTCGATTATCGGGGGACTGCAGCCCCAGCATTTT
CDR3: CASSYSIIGGLQPQHF

V: TRBV6-1
J: TRBJ1-6
size: -
D: -
DNA: TGTGCCACTTTCCGGCGGGAGAATAATTCACCCCTCCACTTT
CDR3: CATFRRENNSPLHF

V: TRBV7-9
J: TRBJ1-1
size: -
D: -
DNA: TGTGCCAGCAGCCCGGGGAGGATGAACACTGAAGCTTTCTTT
CDR3: CASSPGRMNTEAFF

V: TRBV5-1
J: TRBJ1-1
size: -
D: -
DNA: TGCGCCAGCGGCAGGGAATTATTCAACACTGAAGCTTTCTTT
CDR3: CASGRELFNTEAFF

V: TRBV5-4
J: TRBJ1-4
size: few
D: TRBD1
DNA: TGTGCCAGCAGCTTGGGGGGGACAGGGTCAACTAATGAAAAACTGTTTTTT
CDR3: CASSLGGTGSTNEKLFF

V: TRBV28
J: TRBJ2-7
size: few
D: TRBD1
DNA: TGTGCCAGCAGTTACGACAGGGGATACGAGCAGTACTTC
CDR3: CASSYDRGYEQYF

V: TRBV2
J: TRBJ2-2
size: once
D: -
DNA: TGTGCCAGCAGTGAAGGGGGCGGGGGCTTCACCGGGGAGCTGTTTTTT
CDR3: CASSEGGGGFTGELFF

V: TRBV29-1
J: TRBJ1-6
size: -
D: -
DNA: TGCAGCGTTGCTAGTAATCTAAATTCACCCCTCCACTTT
CDR3: CSVASNLNSPLHF

V: TRBV28
J: TRBJ2-7
size: few
D: -
DNA: TGTGCCAGCAGTTCTCAGGCTTTGGACACCCCGAGCTCCTACGAGCAGTACTTC
CDR3: CASSSQALDTPSSYEQYF

V: TRBV6-6
J: TRBJ2-3
size: once
D: -
DNA: TGTGCCAGCAGGGCCAGGGGACCAGATACGCAGTATTTT
CDR3: CASRARGPDTQYF

V: TRBV2
J: TRBJ1-6
size: -
D: -
DNA: TGTGCCAGCAGTGAAGCCCCTTATTCACCCCTCCACTTT
CDR3: CASSEAPYSPLHF

V: TRBV29-1
J: TRBJ1-1
size: -
D: -
DNA: TGCAGCGTTGATTCCCAGATGAACACTGAAGCTTTCTTT
CDR3: CSVDSQMNTEAFF

V: TRBV7-9
J: TRBJ1-1
size: -
D: TRBD1
DNA: TGTGCCAGCAGCCCGGGACAGGGAGGGTTGGGCACTGAAGCTTTCTTT
CDR3: CASSPGQGGLGTEAFF

V: TRBV6-5
J: TRBJ2-7
size: -
D: -
DNA: TGTGCCAGCAGCTACCTGTACGAGCAGTACTTC
CDR3: CASSYLYEQYF

V: TRBV4-1
J: TRBJ2-7
size: many
D: -
DNA: TGCGCCAGCAGCCAATTACAGGGAACTCGTCGCGAGCAGTACTTC
CDR3: CASSQLQGTRREQYF

V: TRBV2
J: TRBJ2-5
size: few
D: TRBD1
DNA: TGTGCCAGCAGTCAACCGGGACAGGGGAAAGAGACCCAGTACTTC
CDR3: CASSQPGQGKETQYF

V: TRBV6-1
J: TRBJ1-1
size: -
D: -
DNA: TGTGCCAGCATCCCCTCTGTGAACACTGAAGCTTTCTTT
CDR3: CASIPSVNTEAFF

V: TRBV5-4
J: TRBJ1-2
size: -
D: TRBD1
DNA: TGTGCCAGCAGCTTCGCCGGGACAGGGACTAACTATGGCTACACCTTC
CDR3: CASSFAGTGTNYGYTF

V: TRBV2
J: TRBJ2-1
size: -
D: TRBD1
DNA: TGTGCCAGCAGTATTACAGGGGGCTCCTACAATGAGCAGTTCTTC
CDR3: CASSITGGSYNEQFF

V: TRBV29-1
J: TRBJ1-4
size: once
D: TRBD1
DNA: TGCAGCGGTGGGGACAGGGGAAGGGAAAAACTGTTTTTT
CDR3: CSGGDRGREKLFF

V: TRBV7-2
J: TRBJ1-5
size: -
D: -
DNA: TGTGCCACCTCCCAGGGCCATAGCAATCAGCCCCAGCATTTT
CDR3: CATSQGHSNQPQHF

V: TRBV2
J: TRBJ2-3
size: -
D: -
DNA: TGTGCCAGCAGTGAAGATGGGGGGAGCACAGATACGCAGTATTTT
CDR3: CASSEDGGSTDTQYF

V: TRBV5-6
J: TRBJ1-1
size: -
D: -
DNA: TGTGCCAGCAGCTTGGGAAGGGCAGGGTGGGAAGCTTTCTTT
CDR3: CASSLGRAGWEAFF

V: TRBV6-5
J: TRBJ2-7
size: few
D: TRBD1
DNA: TGTGCCAGCAGTCTCGGGACAGGAACCTACGAGCAGTACTTC
CDR3: CASSLGTGTYEQYF

V: TRBV9
J: TRBJ1-3
size: -
D: -
DNA: TGTGCCAGCAGCGTAGATCTCGGGGAGGGGACGACCAGCTCTGGAAACACCATATATTTT
CDR3: CASSVDLGEGTTSSGNTIYF

V: TRBV2
J: TRBJ1-4
size: -
D: -
DNA: TGTGCCAGTAGCGTGGGTGGCCATGAAAAACTGTTTTTT
CDR3: CASSVGGHEKLFF

V: TRBV28
J: TRBJ1-2
size: -
D: TRBD1
DNA: TGTGCCAGCAGTGACGACAGGGGAACTAACTATGGCTACACCTTC
CDR3: CASSDDRGTNYGYTF

V: TRBV2
J: TRBJ1-5
size: few
D: -
DNA: TGTGCCAGCAGTGAAGCGACACTTAATCAGCCCCAGCATTTT
CDR3: CASSEATLNQPQHF

V: TRBV7-2
J: TRBJ2-3
size: -
D: TRBD2
DNA: TGTGCCAGCAGCGAGGGGACTAGCGGCAGCACAGATACGCAGTATTTT
CDR3: CASSEGTSGSTDTQYF

V: TRBV4-3
J: TRBJ2-1
size: -
D: TRBD2
DNA: TGCGCCAGCAGCCAAGATTTCGTAGCGGGGCCCTACAATGAGCAGTTCTTC
CDR3: CASSQDFVAGPYNEQFF

V: TRBV7-9
J: TRBJ1-4
size: -
D: TRBD1
DNA: TGTGCCAGCAGCGCCGGGACAGGGGACGACAAATTGTTTTTT
CDR3: CASSAGTGDDKLFF

V: TRBV5-8
J: TRBJ2-7
size: -
D: TRBD1
DNA: TGTGCCAGCAGCGATCTGACAGGGGCGGTCTGCGAGCAGTACTTC
CDR3: CASSDLTGAVCEQYF

V: TRBV5-1
J: TRBJ2-3
size: -
D: -
DNA: TGCGCCAGCAGCTTGGGACAGACTTCCCGAAATACGCAGTATTTT
CDR3: CASSLGQTSRNTQYF

V: TRBV27
J: TRBJ1-1
size: few
D: -
DNA: TGTGCCAGCAGTTGGGACATCGGAAACACTGAAGCTTTCTTT
CDR3: CASSWDIGNTEAFF

V: TRBV15
J: TRBJ1-3
size: -
D: -
DNA: TGTGCCACCAGCAGAGATATGAGCTCTGGAAACACCATATATTTT
CDR3: CATSRDMSSGNTIYF

V: TRBV11-2
J: TRBJ1-2
size: -
D: TRBD1
DNA: TGTGCCAGCAGAAATCAGGGGGCAGAGGGCTACACCTTC
CDR3: CASRNQGAEGYTF

V: TRBV6-4
J: TRBJ2-5
size: -
D: -
DNA: TGTGCCAGCAGTGCGGGATTGGGGGAGACCCAGTACTTC
CDR3: CASSAGLGETQYF